What follows are 8 T cell receptor beta chains derived from one specimen sequenced in a study of T-cell memory formation after mild COVID-19. One entry per CDR3 protein results from TCRdb running MiXCR on the 5' RACE reads. Of about 400,000 distinct CDR3 sequences listed, more than 15% are singletons. The sample comprised PBMCs or a T cell subset sorted from them (not recorded which). The receptor set was obtained from a man younger than 35 who had mild COVID-19 (a few samples of this study predate the infection). Cell type and time point are not known.

CDR3 loop: CASSLKGALTGELFF. CDR3 coding DNA: TGTGCCAGCAGCTTAAAAGGAGCGCTCACCGGGGAGCTGTTTTTT. The genes are TRBV7-3 and TRBJ2-2; no reliable D call. Germline V gene sequence: CDR1 SGHTA, CDR2 FQGTGA. The CDR3 has 15 amino acids. V dropped 1 base and J dropped 4 bases, with 10 bases sitting between them.

This clonotype was seen a handful of times. The genes are TRBV7-9 and TRBJ2-3; D uncertain. V lost 3 bases, J lost 2 bases, and 3 bases lay in between. This CDR3 is built from 12 residues. Germline V gives CDR1 SEHNR, CDR2 FQNEAQ (reference sequence). CDR3 sequence: CASSFATDTQYF. CDR3 nucleotides: TGTGCCAGCAGCTTCGCCACAGATACGCAGTATTTT.

The CDR3 spells CANRQGKLFF. For the CDR3, the DNA is TGTGCCAACCGACAGGGCAAACTGTTTTTT. The genes are TRBV28 and TRBJ1-4, with 7 bases matching TRBD1. The CDR3 contains 10 residues. V lost 10 bases to trimming and J lost 11 bases; unmatched junction nucleotides: 4. CDR1 is MDHEN, CDR2 SYDVKM, per germline. The whole variable domain, filled in from reference TRBV28 and TRBJ1-4, reads DVKVTQSSRYLVKRTGEKVFLECVQDMDHENMFWYRQDPGLGLRLIYFSYDVKMKEKGDIPEGYSVSREKKERFSLILESASTNQTSMYLCANRQGKLFFGSGTQLSVL.

This clonotype was recorded a few times. The CDR3 sequence is CASSEDGVPYEQYF. The CDR3 bases are TGCGCCAGCAGCGAGGACGGTGTACCCTACGAGCAGTACTTC. The V and J genes are TRBV5-1 and TRBJ2-7; D unclear. The length of the CDR3 is 14 residues. Trimming cost V 4 bases and J 2 bases, with 13 bases left between them. CDR1 and CDR2 (germline): SGHRS, YFSETQ.

This clonotype appeared many times. V and J are TRBV15 and TRBJ2-5; D unresolved. This CDR3 is 15 amino acids long. Trimming removed 0 bases from V and 1 base from J, with 9 bases in between. The V gene's germline CDR1 is LNHNV and CDR2 YYDKDF (reference sequence). CDR3 residues: CATSRDRRPQETQYF. CDR3 sequence (DNA): TGTGCCACCAGCAGAGATCGGCGGCCCCAAGAGACCCAGTACTTC.

This clonotype came up a few times. This sequence joins TRBV9 and TRBJ1-2; D perhaps matches TRBD1 (5 bases). Deletions cut 4 bases from V and 8 bases from J, with 15 bases between. This CDR3 contains 13 residues. Germline V lookup: CDR1 SGDLS, CDR2 YYNGEE. The CDR3 here is CASSSRQFRGYTF. CDR3 nucleotides: TGTGCCAGCAGCTCCCGACAGTTTAGGGGCTACACCTTC. Supplemented by reference TRBV9 and TRBJ1-2, the full variable domain reads DSGVTQTPKHLITATGQRVTLRCSPRSGDLSVYWYQQSLDQGLQFLIQYYNGEERAKGNILERFSAQQFPDLHSELNLSSLELGDSALYFCASSSRQFRGYTFGSGTRLTVV.

In its sample, this clonotype was seen a few times. The chain couples TRBV5-1 to TRBJ1-6; D is ambiguous. Trimming stripped 4 bases from V and 7 bases from J, with 12 bases between. The CDR3 is 14 amino acids. Germline CDR1 SGHRS, CDR2 YFSETQ. This chain's CDR3 is CASSRLGTNSPLHF. The CDR3 region has the DNA TGCGCCAGCAGCCGGCTCGGCACAAATTCACCCCTCCACTTT.

This clonotype came up a few times. This sequence joins TRBV7-9 and TRBJ1-1, with TRBD1 as a possible D gene (6 bases). The CDR3 has 15 amino acids. V was trimmed by 6 bases and J by 1 base, leaving 15 bases between them. The germline CDR1 and CDR2 sequences are SEHNR and FQNEAQ (reference sequence). In DNA form, the CDR3 reads TGTGCCAGCAGATCTATAGGGGGTCCGAACACTGAAGCTTTCTTT. Its translation is CASRSIGGPNTEAFF.